These 3 T cell receptor beta chains share one sample of origin, sequenced in a study of identical twins. TCRdb passed the 5' RACE reads through MiXCR, listing each CDR3 protein once. Of roughly 470,000 distinct CDR3 sequences listed, 14% are singletons. This same sample was also taken into another study, of yellow fever vaccine responses in identical twins.

Material: CD4+ T cells sorted from blood. These receptor sequences come from a woman aged 18-30 years in good health.

The chain recombines TRBV19 with TRBJ2-5; 7 bases match TRBD1. The CDR3 spans 15 residues. Germline V gene lookup returns CDR1 LNHDA and CDR2 SQIVND (reference sequence). After removal of 4 bases from V and 7 bases from J, the junction contained 12 bases not matched to a gene. This chain's CDR3 is CASSKAGTVVGTQYF. The CDR3 bases are TGTGCCAGTAGTAAAGCCGGGACAGTAGTCGGGACCCAGTACTTC.

This clonotype was counted only a few times. The chain links TRBV7-9 to TRBJ2-1, with 9 bases identical to TRBD1. Trimming removed 2 bases from V and 6 bases from J; junction bases left unmatched: 11. The CDR3 consists of 17 residues. Germline-derived CDR1 and CDR2 are SEHNR and FQNEAQ (reference sequence). For the CDR3, the DNA is TGTGCCAGCAGCTTAATTCGGGCACAGGGGGCTTCCAATGAGCAGTTCTTC. It yields the protein CASSLIRAQGASNEQFF.

This rearrangement joins TRBV19 to TRBJ2-1; D possibly matches TRBD1 or TRBD2 (5 bases each). Looked up from germline, CDR1 is LNHDA and CDR2 is SQIVND (reference sequence). This CDR3 is 15 amino acids long. V lost 6 bases and J lost 7, with 19 bases in between. The CDR3 DNA is TGTGCCAGTAGCAGCCCAGGGACCCATCGGAATGAGCAGTTCTTC. It specifies CASSSPGTHRNEQFF.